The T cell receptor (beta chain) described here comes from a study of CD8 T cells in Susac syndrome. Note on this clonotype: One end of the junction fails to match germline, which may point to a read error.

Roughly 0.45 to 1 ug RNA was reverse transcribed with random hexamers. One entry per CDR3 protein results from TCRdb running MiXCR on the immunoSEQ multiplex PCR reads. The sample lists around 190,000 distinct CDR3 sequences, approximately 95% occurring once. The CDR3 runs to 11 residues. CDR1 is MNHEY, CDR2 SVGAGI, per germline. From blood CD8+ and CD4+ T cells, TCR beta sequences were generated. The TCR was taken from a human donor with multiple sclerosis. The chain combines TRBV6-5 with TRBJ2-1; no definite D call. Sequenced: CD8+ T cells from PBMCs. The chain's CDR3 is CASSFYSEQFF. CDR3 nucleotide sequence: TGTGCCAGCAGCTTTTACAGTGAGCAGTTCTTC.